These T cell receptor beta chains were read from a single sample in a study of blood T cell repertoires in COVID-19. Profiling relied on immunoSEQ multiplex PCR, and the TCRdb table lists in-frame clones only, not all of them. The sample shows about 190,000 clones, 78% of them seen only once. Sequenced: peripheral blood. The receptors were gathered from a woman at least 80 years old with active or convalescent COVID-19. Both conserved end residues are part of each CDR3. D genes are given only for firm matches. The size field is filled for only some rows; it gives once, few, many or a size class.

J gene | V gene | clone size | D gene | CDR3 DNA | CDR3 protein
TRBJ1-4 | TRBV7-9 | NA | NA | TGTGCCAGCAGCTCGCAGGGGATGGGAAAACTGTTTTTT | CASSSQGMGKLFF
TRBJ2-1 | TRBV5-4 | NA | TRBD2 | TGTGCCAGCAGTCGAGCAGGGCTAGCGGGCAATGAGCAGTTCTTC | CASSRAGLAGNEQFF
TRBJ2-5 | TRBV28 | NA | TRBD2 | TGTGCCAGCAGTCCACCGGGAGGCGGGGAGACCCAGTACTTC | CASSPPGGGETQYF
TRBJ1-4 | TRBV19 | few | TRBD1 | TGTGCCAGTAGATCCGGGACAGAGAATGAAAAACTGTTTTTT | CASRSGTENEKLFF
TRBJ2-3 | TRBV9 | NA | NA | TGTGCCAGCAGCGTAGCGGGTAGCACAGATACGCAGTATTTT | CASSVAGSTDTQYF
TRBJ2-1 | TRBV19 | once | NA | TGTGCCAGTAGTATCCTCTATCCGTACAATGAGCAGTTCTTC | CASSILYPYNEQFF
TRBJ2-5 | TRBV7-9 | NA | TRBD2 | TGTGCCAGCAGCAGGACTAGGGAGGAAGAGACCCAGTACTTC | CASSRTREEETQYF
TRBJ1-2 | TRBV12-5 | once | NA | TGTGCTAGTGGTTTGCGACAGAACTATGGCTACACCTTC | CASGLRQNYGYTF
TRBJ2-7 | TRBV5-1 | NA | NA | TGCGCCAGCACCCAACAGGGCTTCTACGAGCAGTACTTC | CASTQQGFYEQYF
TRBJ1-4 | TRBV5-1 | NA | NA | TGCGCCAGCAGCTTCTCAGGGGCCCCTAATGAAAAACTGTTTTTT | CASSFSGAPNEKLFF
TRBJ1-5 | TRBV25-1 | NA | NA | TGTGCCAGCAGTGAAACCGGGCAGCCCCAGCATTTT | CASSETGQPQHF
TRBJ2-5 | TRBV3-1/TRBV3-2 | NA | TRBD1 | TGTGCCAGCAGCCGCCGGACAGGGCAAGAGACCCAGTACTTC | CASSRRTGQETQYF
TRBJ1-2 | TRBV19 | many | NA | TGTGCCAGTAGTAATGACAGAAGCTACACCTTC | CASSNDRSYTF
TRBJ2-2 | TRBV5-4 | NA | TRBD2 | TGTGCCAGCAGTAAACTAGCGGGGGCTGTCACCGGGGAGCTGTTTTTT | CASSKLAGAVTGELFF
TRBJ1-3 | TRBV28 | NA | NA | TGTGCCAGCAGTTTCCCATCCTCTGGAAACACCATATATTTT | CASSFPSSGNTIYF
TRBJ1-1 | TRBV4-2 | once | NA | TGTGCCAGCTATGGTCCCCCGGTCACTGAAGCTTTCTTT | CASYGPPVTEAFF
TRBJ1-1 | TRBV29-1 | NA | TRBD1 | TGCAGCGTGGACAGGCTGAACACTGAAGCTTTCTTT | CSVDRLNTEAFF
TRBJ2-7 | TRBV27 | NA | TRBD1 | TGTGCCCTAAACCCACAGGGGGCCAACTCCTACGAGCAGTACTTC | CALNPQGANSYEQYF
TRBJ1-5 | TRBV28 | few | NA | TGTGCCAGTAGCAAGAATCGCAATCAGCCCCAGCATTTT | CASSKNRNQPQHF
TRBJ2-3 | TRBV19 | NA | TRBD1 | TGTGCCAGTAGTATATGGAGGGGCAGGGGGCAGAGAGATACGCAGTATTTT | CASSIWRGRGQRDTQYF
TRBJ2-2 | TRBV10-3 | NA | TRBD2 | TGTGCCATCGGGGGGGTAGGCACCGGGGAGCTGTTTTTT | CAIGGVGTGELFF
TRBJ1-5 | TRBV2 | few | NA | TGTGCCAGCAGTGGTGGCAGGGTCTATAGCAATCAGCCCCAGCATTTT | CASSGGRVYSNQPQHF
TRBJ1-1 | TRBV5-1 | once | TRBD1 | TGCGCCAGCAGCTTGGGTGGAGACAGGGGCACTGAAGCTTTCTTT | CASSLGGDRGTEAFF
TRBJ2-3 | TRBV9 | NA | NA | TGTGCCAGCAGCCTCAGCACAGATACGCAGTATTTT | CASSLSTDTQYF
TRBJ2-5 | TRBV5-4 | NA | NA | TGTGCCAGCAGCTCCCTCGGAGAACAAGAGACCCAGTACTTC | CASSSLGEQETQYF
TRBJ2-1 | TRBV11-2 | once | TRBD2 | TGTGCCAGCAGCCCCGTCCCTAGCGGGGGGTTTTACAATGAGCAGTTCTTC | CASSPVPSGGFYNEQFF
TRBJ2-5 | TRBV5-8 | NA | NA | TGTGCCAGCAGCTATTCGGGACACAGGCAAGAGACCCAGTACTTC | CASSYSGHRQETQYF
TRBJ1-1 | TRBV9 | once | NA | TGTGCCAGCAGCGTAGGGGCCTCGAACACTGAAGCTTTCTTT | CASSVGASNTEAFF
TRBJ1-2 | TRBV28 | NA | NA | TGTGCCAGCAGTTTAAGTGGACTACAGTATGGCTACACCTTC | CASSLSGLQYGYTF
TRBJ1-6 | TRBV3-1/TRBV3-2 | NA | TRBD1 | TGTGCCAGCAGCCAACCTACGACAGGGGCGAGGTATAATTCACCCCTCCACTTT | CASSQPTTGARYNSPLHF
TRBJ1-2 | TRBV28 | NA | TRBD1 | TGTGCCAGCAGGCAACGGGACAGGGGTAACTATGGCTACACCTTC | CASRQRDRGNYGYTF
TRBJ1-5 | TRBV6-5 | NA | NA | TGTGCCAGCGGAGGGGGGGCCGCAGGGCCCCAGCATTTT | CASGGGAAGPQHF
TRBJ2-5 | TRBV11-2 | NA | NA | TGTGCCAGCAGCTTAGTATTTTCGGGGTGGAGCGAGACCCAGTACTTC | CASSLVFSGWSETQYF
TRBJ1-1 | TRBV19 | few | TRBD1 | TGTGCCAGTAGTTCGGGACAGCCGAACACTGAAGCTTTCTTT | CASSSGQPNTEAFF
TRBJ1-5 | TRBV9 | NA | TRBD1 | TGTGCCAGCAGCGTAGATGGGACAGGTCTTGTAATGGTTAACGGGAGCAATCAGCCCCAGCATTTT | CASSVDGTGLVMVNGSNQPQHF
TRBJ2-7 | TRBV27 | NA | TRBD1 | TGTGCCAGCAACGGACAGGGTCGTGACGAGCAGTACTTC | CASNGQGRDEQYF
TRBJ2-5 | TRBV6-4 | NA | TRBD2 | TGTGCCAGCAGTCTAGCGGGGGGCCCCCAAGAGACCCAGTACTTC | CASSLAGGPQETQYF
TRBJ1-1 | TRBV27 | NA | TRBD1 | TGTGCCAGCAGTCGGTCCCAGACAGGGGACACTGAAGCTTTCTTT | CASSRSQTGDTEAFF
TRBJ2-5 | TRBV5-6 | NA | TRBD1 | TGTGCCAGCAGGACAGGGTTGAGAGCCGAGACCCAGTACTTC | CASRTGLRAETQYF